This TCR beta chain was captured in a study of blood T cell repertoires in COVID-19. The CDR3 is 16 amino acids. The ends lost 1 base at V and 5 bases at J; junction bases unmatched: 6. The germline CDR1 and CDR2 sequences are LGHNA and YNFKEQ. As originally analysed: Scientists estimated how many nucleated cells there were by amplifying reference gene primers. Data came from immunoSEQ multiplex PCR; TCRdb stores just in-frame clones and leaves some out. V and J calls plus clone size are reproduced from that table; the DNA served to infer D and trimming. Of about 14,000 clones listed, roughly 88% are singletons.

This sequence originates from a woman in her forties or fifties with active or convalescent COVID-19. The chain has TRBV4-2 and TRBJ2-1; 9 nucleotides align to TRBD2. Sequencing was performed on peripheral blood. CDR3 bases: TGTGCCAGCAGCCAAGGATTGACTAGCGGTAACAATGAGCAGTTCTTC. Its protein product is CASSQGLTSGNNEQFF.